This TCR beta chain was retrieved from a study of T cells in Graves' hyperthyroidism and ophthalmopathy. Template material for amplifying TCR beta CDR3 regions consisted of RNA transcripts. When the TCR CDR3 underwent first-round RT-PCR, the HTBI primer set was used. TCRdb analysed the multiplex PCR reads with MiXCR anew, one entry per CDR3 protein. The profile shows roughly 180,000 distinct CDR3 sequences, 9.4% of them singletons. Newly diagnosed patients aged 18 to 65 had hyperthyroidism of under 2 months' duration. The sample comprised blood. The TCR was taken from a woman aged 18-35 years with Graves' hyperthyroidism that later progressed to Graves' ophthalmopathy.

CDR3: CASSRVGGRFHEQFF. The CDR3 region has the DNA TGTGCCAGTAGTAGGGTGGGGGGGCGGTTCCATGAGCAGTTCTTC. The chain is built from TRBV19 and TRBJ2-1; tentative D call: TRBD2 (7 bases). This CDR3 contains 15 residues. CDR1 LNHDA and CDR2 SQIVND come from the germline V gene (reference sequence). Trimming shortened V by 4 bases and J by 8 bases, and 18 bases separated the two germline ends. The complete variable domain, with remaining parts taken from reference TRBV19 and TRBJ2-1, reads DGGITQSPKYLFRKEGQNVTLSCEQNLNHDAMYWYRQDPGQGLRLIYYSQIVNDFQKGDIAEGYSVSREKKESFPLTVTSAQKNPTAFYLCASSRVGGRFHEQFFGPGTRLTVL.